This T cell receptor beta chain stems from a study of cytomegalovirus exposure and HLA in healthy donors. Study-level points and caveats: Analysis was performed later, and it showed HLA-associated TCR beta chains to be more clonally expanded than equally common others.

Primers for the PCR totalled 60 Vbeta and 13 Jbeta. Produced via immunoSEQ multiplex PCR; TCRdb's table is partial and in-frame only. The data contain about 160,000 clones, approximately 86% of them singletons. As to this clone: Its specificity is not known.

Germline lookup yields CDR1 KGHSH and CDR2 LQKENI. The CDR3 spans 14 residues. The V segment lost 6 bases and the J segment 2 bases; nucleotides outside the gene matches: 3. The chain joins TRBV18 to TRBJ1-5; 8 positions match TRBD1. Sequences were obtained from PBMCs. The TCR sequence derives from a male donor in good health and CMV-seronegative. The CDR3 DNA follows: TGTGCCAGCTCGTCGACAGGGGGCAATCAGCCCCAGCATTTT. Residues: CASSSTGGNQPQHF.